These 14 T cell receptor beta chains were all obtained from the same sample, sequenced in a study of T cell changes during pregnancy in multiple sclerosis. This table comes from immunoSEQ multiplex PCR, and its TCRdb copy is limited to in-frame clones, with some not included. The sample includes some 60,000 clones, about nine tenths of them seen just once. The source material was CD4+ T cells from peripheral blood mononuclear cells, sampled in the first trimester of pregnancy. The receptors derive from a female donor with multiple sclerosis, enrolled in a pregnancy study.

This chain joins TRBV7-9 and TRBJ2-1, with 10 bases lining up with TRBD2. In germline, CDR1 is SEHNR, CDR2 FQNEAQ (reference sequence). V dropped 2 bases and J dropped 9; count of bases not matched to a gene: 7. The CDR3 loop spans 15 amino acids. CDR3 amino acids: CASSLSSGGAPEQFF. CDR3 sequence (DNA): TGTGCCAGCAGCTTATCCAGCGGGGGGGCCCCTGAGCAGTTCTTC.

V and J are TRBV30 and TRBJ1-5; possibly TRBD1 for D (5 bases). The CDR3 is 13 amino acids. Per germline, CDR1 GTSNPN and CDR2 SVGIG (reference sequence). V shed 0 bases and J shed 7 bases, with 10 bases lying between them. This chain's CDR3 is CAWSVAGRQPQHF. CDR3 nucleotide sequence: TGTGCCTGGAGTGTAGCAGGGAGGCAGCCCCAGCATTTT.

For the CDR3, the DNA is TGTGCCAGCAGTAAGCCGGGGGGCCCCAACACTGAAGCTTTCTTT. Protein product: CASSKPGGPNTEAFF. The chain employs TRBV6-6 and TRBJ1-1; weak D call: TRBD1 (6 bases). This CDR3 comprises 15 residues. V lost 5 bases and J 2 bases, leaving 15 bases between the germline ends. Germline-derived CDR1 and CDR2 are MNHNY and SVGAGI (reference sequence).

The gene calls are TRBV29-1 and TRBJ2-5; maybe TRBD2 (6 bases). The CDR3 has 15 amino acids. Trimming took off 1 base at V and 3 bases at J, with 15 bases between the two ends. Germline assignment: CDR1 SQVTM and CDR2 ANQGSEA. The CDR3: CSVEGGVGVEETQYF. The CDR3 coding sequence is TGCAGCGTTGAAGGGGGGGTAGGGGTCGAAGAGACCCAGTACTTC. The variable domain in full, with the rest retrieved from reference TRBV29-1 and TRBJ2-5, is SAVISQKPSRDICQRGTSLTIQCQVDSQVTMMFWYRQQPGQSLTLIATANQGSEATYESGFVIDKFPISRPNLTFSTLTVSNMSPEDSSIYLCSVEGGVGVEETQYFGPGTRLLVL.

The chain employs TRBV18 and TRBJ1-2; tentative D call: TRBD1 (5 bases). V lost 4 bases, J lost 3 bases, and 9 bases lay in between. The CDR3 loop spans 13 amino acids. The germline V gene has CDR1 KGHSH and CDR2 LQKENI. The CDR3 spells CASSLGEDYGYTF. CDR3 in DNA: TGTGCCAGCTCACTAGGGGAGGACTATGGCTACACCTTC.

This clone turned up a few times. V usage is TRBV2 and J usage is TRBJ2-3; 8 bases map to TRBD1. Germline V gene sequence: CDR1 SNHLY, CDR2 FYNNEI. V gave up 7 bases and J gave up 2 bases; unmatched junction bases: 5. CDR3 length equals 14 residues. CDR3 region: CASTRTGSTDTQYF. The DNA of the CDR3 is TGTGCCAGCACCCGGACAGGGTCCACAGATACGCAGTATTTT.

CDR3 region: CASSLGRAAGELFF. The DNA of the CDR3 is TGTGCCAGCAGCTTAGGCAGAGCGGCTGGGGAGCTGTTTTTT. The chain combines TRBV7-3 with TRBJ2-2; the D gene is possibly TRBD2 (5 bases). Germline V CDR1 and CDR2: SGHTA, FQGTGA. The CDR3 is made up of 14 amino acids. Trimming pared 2 bases from V and 8 bases from J, leaving 12 bases between.

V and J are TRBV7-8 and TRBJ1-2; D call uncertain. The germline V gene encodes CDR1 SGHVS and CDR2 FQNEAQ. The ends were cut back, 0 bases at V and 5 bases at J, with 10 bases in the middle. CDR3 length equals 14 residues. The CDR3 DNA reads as TGTGCCAGCAGCTTAGCCGGGGTGAAGTATGGCTACACCTTC. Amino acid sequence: CASSLAGVKYGYTF.

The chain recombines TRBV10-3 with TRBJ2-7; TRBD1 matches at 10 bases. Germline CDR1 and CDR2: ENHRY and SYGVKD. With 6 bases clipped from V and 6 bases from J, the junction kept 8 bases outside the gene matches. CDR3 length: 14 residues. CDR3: CAISQPGQGREQYF. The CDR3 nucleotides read TGTGCCATCAGCCAACCGGGACAGGGGCGCGAGCAGTACTTC.

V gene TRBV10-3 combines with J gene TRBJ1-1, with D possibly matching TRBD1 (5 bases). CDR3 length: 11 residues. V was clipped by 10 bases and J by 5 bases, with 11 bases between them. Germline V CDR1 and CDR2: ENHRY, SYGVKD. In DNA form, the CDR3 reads TGTGCCACCGCAGGGATAACTGAAGCTTTCTTT. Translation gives CATAGITEAFF.

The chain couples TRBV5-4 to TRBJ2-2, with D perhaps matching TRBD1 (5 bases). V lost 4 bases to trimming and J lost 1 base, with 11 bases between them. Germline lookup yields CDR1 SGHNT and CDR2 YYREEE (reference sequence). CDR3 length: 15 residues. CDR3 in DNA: TGTGCCAGCAGCCCAGGGTCGGGGAACACCGGGGAGCTGTTTTTT. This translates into CASSPGSGNTGELFF.

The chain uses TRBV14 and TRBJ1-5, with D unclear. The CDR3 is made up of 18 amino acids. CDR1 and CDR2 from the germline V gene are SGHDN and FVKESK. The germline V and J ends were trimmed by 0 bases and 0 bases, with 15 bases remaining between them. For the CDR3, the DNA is TGTGCCAGCAGCCAAGAACGAGGCCGTCCGGATAGCAATCAGCCCCAGCATTTT. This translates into CASSQERGRPDSNQPQHF.

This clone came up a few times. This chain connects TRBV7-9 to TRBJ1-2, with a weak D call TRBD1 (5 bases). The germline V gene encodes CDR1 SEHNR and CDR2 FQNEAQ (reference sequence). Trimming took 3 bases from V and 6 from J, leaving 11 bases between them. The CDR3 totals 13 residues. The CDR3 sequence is CASSFGRADGYTF. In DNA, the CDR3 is TGTGCCAGCAGCTTTGGCAGGGCCGATGGCTACACCTTC.

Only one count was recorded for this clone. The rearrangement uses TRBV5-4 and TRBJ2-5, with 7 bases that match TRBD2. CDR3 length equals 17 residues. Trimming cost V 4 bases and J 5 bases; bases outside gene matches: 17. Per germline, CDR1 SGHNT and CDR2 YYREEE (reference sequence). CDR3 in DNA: TGTGCCAGCAGCCTGCCGGCTAGCGGTCAGCGGGGCGAGACCCAGTACTTC. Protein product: CASSLPASGQRGETQYF.